This TCR beta chain was observed in a study of blood T cell repertoires in COVID-19. Across the whole study: COVID-19 samples collected from the United States, Italy and Spain covered acute and convalescent phases. PBMCs, B-cell-depleted T cells, or T cells provided the cDNA or gDNA that made up the material.

Some clones are missing from TCRdb's copy, which holds only in-frame ones; the method was immunoSEQ multiplex PCR. The table lists fewer than 50,000 clones, approximately 70% of them singletons. Specimen: peripheral blood. The sequence came from a man of 80 years or more with acute or convalescent COVID-19.

As DNA, the CDR3 is TGTGCCAGTAGCATGGGGACAGCCTCTGGGGCCAACGTCCTGACTTTC. As protein: CASSMGTASGANVLTF. The chain carries TRBV19 and TRBJ2-6, with 7 bases identical to TRBD1. Per germline, CDR1 LNHDA and CDR2 SQIVND (reference sequence). This CDR3 region has 16 residues. Germline trimming cut 6 bases from V and 0 bases from J; bases unmatched to any gene: 5.